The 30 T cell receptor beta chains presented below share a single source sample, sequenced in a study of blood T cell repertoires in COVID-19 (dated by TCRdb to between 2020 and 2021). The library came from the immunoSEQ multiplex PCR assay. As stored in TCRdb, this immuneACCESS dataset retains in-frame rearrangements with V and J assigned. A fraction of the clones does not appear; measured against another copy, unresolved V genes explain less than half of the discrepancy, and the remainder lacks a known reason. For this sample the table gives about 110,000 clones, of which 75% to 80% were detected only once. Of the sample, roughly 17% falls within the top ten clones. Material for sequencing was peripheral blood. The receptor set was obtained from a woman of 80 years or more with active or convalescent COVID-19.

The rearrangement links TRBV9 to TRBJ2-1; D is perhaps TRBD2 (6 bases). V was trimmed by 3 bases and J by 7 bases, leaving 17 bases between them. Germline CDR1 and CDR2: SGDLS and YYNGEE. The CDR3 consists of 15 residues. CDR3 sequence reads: CASSAHGTAQNEQFF. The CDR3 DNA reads TGTGCCAGCAGCGCCCACGGGACTGCCCAGAATGAGCAGTTCTTC.

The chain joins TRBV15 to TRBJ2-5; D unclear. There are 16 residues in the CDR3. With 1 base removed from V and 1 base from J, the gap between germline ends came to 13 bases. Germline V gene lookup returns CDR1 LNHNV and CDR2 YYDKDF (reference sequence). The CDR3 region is CATSRGDLASQETQYF. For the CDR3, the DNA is TGTGCCACCAGCAGAGGAGACTTAGCAAGCCAAGAGACCCAGTACTTC.

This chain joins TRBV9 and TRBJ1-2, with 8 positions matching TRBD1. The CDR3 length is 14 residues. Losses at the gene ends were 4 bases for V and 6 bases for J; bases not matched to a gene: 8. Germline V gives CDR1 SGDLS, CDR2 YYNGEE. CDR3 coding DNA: TGTGCCAGCAGCTACAGCAGGGGGCTGGATGGCTACACCTTC. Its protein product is CASSYSRGLDGYTF.

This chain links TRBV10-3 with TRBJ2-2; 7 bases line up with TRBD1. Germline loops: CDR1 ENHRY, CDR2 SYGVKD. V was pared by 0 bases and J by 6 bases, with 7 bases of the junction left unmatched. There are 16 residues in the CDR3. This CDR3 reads CAISESTGSGPGELFF. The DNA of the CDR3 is TGTGCCATCAGTGAGTCGACAGGGTCAGGGCCCGGGGAGCTGTTTTTT.

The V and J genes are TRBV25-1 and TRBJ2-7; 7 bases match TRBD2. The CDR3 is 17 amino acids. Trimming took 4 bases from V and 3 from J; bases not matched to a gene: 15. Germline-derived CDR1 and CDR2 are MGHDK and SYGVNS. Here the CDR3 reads CASSAQGGAAGVYEQYF. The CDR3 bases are TGTGCCAGCAGTGCCCAGGGTGGGGCGGCGGGAGTCTACGAGCAGTACTTC.

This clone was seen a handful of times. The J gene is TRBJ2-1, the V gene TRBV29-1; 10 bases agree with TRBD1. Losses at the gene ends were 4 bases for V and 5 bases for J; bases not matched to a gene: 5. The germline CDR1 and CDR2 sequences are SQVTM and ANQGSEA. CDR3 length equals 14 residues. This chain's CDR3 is CSVVGQGSDNEQFF. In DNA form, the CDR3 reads TGCAGCGTTGTGGGACAGGGGTCTGACAATGAGCAGTTCTTC.

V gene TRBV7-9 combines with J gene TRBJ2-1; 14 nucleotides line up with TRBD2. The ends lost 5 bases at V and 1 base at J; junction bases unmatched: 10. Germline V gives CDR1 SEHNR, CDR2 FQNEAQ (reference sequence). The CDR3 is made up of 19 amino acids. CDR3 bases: TGTGCCAGCAGCCCGAGACTAGCGGGAGGGCCCCTATCCTACAATGAGCAGTTCTTC. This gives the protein CASSPRLAGGPLSYNEQFF.

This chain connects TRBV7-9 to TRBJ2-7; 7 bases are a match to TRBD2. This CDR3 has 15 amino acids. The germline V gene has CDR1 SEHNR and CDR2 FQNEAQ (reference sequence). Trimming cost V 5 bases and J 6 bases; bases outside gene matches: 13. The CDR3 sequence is CASSPGLVRISEQYF. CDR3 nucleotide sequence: TGTGCCAGCAGCCCCGGACTAGTTCGTATTAGCGAGCAGTACTTC.

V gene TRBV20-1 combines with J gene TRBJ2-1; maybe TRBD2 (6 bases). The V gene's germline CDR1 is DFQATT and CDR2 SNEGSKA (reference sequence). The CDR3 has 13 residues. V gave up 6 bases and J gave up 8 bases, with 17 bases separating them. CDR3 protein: CSASLEGRDEQFF. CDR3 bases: TGCAGTGCCAGTCTGGAGGGGCGGGATGAGCAGTTCTTC.

The CDR3 loop is CSVDPRAGETIYF. In DNA form, the CDR3 reads TGCAGCGTTGACCCCAGAGCGGGAGAGACCATATATTTT. The gene calls are TRBV29-1 and TRBJ1-3, with D uncertain. The V gene's germline CDR1 is SQVTM and CDR2 ANQGSEA. V dropped 3 bases and J dropped 10 bases, with 16 bases sitting between them. The CDR3 totals 13 residues.

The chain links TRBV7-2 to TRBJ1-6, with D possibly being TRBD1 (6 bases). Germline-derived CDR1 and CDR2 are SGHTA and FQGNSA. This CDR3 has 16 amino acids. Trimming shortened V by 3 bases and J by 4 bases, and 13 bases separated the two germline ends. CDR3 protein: CASSLGGLLYNSPLHF. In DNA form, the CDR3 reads TGTGCCAGCAGCTTGGGGGGGCTCCTTTATAATTCACCCCTCCACTTT.

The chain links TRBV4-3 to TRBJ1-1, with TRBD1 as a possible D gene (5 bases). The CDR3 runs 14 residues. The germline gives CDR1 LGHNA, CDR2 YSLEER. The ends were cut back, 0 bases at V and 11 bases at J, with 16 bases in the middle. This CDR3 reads CASSQESLGGGAFF. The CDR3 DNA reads TGCGCCAGCAGCCAAGAGTCTCTTGGCGGGGGGGCTTTCTTT.

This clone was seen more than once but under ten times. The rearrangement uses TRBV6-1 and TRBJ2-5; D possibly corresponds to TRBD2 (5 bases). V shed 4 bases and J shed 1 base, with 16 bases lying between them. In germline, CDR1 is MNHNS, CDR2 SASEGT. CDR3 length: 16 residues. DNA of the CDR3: TGTGCCAGCAGTGTGTTCCGGAGAGGGATCCAAGAGACCCAGTACTTC. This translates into CASSVFRRGIQETQYF.

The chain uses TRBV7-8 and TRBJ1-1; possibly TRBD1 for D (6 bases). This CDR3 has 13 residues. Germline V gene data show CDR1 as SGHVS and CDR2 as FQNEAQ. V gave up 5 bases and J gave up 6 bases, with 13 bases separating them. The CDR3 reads CASSPGVGAEAFF. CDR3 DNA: TGTGCCAGCAGCCCAGGGGTAGGGGCTGAAGCTTTCTTT.

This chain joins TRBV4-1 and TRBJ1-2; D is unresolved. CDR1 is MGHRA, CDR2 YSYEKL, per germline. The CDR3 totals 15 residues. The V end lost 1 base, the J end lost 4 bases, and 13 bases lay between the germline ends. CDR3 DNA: TGCGCCAGCAGCCAAGGTAGCCTCCGGGGCTATGGCTACACCTTC. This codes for CASSQGSLRGYGYTF.

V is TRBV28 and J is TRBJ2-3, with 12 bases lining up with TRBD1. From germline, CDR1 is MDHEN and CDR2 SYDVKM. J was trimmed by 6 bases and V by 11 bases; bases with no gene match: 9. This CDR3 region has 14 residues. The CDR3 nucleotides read TGTGCCGTGGGGACAGGGGGCGCGGCGGATACGCAGTATTTT. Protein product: CAVGTGGAADTQYF.

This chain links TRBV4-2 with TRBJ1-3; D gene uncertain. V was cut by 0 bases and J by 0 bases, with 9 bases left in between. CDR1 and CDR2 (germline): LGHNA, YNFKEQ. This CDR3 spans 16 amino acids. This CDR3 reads CASSQDMGLSGNTIYF. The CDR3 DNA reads TGTGCCAGCAGCCAAGATATGGGCCTCTCTGGAAACACCATATATTTT.

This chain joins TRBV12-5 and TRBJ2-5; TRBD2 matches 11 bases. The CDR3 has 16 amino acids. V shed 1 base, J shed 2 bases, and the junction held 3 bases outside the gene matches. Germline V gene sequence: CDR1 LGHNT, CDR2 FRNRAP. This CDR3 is CASGLGLAGLQETQYF. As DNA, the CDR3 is TGTGCTAGTGGTTTGGGACTAGCGGGGTTACAAGAGACCCAGTACTTC. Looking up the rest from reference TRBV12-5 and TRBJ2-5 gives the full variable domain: DARVTQTPRHKVTEMGQEVTMRCQPILGHNTVFWYRQTMMQGLELLAYFRNRAPLDDSGMPKDRFSAEMPDATLATLKIQPSEPRDSAVYFCASGLGLAGLQETQYFGPGTRLLVL.

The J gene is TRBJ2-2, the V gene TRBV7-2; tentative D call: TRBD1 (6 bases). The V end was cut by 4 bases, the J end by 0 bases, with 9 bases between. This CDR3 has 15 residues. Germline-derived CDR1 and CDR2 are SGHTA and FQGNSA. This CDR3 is CASSSRGANTGELFF. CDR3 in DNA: TGTGCCAGCAGCTCCAGGGGCGCGAACACCGGGGAGCTGTTTTTT.

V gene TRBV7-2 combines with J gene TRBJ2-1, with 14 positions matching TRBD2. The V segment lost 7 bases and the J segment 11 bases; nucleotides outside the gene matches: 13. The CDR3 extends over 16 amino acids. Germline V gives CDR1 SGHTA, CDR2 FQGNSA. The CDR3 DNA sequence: TGTGCCAGCAACATTTCCCCGGGACTAGCGGGAGTTCAGCAGTTCTTC. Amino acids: CASNISPGLAGVQQFF.

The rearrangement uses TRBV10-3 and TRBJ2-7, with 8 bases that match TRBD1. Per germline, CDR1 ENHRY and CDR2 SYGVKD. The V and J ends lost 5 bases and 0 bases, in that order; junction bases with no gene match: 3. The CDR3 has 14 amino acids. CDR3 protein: CAISYGTGSYEQYF. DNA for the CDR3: TGTGCCATCAGTTACGGGACAGGCTCCTACGAGCAGTACTTC.

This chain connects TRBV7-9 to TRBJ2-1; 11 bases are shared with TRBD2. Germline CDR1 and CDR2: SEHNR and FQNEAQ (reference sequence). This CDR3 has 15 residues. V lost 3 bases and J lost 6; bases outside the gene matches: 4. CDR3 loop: CASSLGLAVGNEQFF. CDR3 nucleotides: TGTGCCAGCAGCTTGGGACTAGCGGTAGGCAATGAGCAGTTCTTC.

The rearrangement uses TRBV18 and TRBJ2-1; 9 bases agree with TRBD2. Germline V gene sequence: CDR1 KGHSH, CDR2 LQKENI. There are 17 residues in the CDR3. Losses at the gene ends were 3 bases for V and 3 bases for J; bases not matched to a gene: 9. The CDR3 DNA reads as TGTGCCAGCTCACCGTATGTAGCGGGAGTAAGCTACAATGAGCAGTTCTTC. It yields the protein CASSPYVAGVSYNEQFF.

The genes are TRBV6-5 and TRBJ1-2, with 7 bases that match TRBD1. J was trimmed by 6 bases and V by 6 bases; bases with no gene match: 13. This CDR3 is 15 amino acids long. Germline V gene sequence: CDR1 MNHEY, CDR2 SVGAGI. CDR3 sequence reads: CASSTYPGTENGYTF. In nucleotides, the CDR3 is TGTGCCAGCAGCACATATCCCGGGACAGAAAATGGCTACACCTTC.

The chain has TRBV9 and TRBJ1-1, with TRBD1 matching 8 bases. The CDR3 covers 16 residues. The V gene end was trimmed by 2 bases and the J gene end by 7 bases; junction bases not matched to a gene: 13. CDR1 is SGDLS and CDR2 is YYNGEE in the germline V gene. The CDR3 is CASSVDSGTGKGEAFF. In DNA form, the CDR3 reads TGTGCCAGCAGCGTTGATTCCGGGACAGGAAAGGGTGAAGCTTTCTTT.

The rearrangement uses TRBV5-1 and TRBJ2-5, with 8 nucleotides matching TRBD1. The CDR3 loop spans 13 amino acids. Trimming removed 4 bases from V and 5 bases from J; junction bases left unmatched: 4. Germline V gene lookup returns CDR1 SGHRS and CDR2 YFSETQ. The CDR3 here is CASSKTGVETQYF. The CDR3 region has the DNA TGCGCCAGCAGCAAGACAGGGGTGGAGACCCAGTACTTC.

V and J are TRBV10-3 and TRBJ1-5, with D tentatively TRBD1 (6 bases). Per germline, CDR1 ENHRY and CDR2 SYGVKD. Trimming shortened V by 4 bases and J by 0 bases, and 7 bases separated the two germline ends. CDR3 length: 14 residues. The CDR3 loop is CAISGQASNQPQHF. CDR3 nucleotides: TGTGCCATCAGTGGACAGGCTAGCAATCAGCCCCAGCATTTT.

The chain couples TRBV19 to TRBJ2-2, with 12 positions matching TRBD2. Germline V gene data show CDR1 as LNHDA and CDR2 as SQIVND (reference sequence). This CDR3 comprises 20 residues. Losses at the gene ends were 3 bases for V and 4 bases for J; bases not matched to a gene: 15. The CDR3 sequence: CASSMWGAASGRGSTGELFF. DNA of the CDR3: TGTGCCAGTAGTATGTGGGGGGCGGCTAGCGGGAGGGGAAGCACCGGGGAGCTGTTTTTT.

The DNA of the CDR3 is TGTGCCAGCAGCTTGGAGGGGGCGGGAGGTCCTAGAGATACGCAGTATTTT. Its translation: CASSLEGAGGPRDTQYF. The chain carries TRBV5-4 and TRBJ2-3; D is perhaps TRBD2 (8 bases). V was cut by 0 bases and J by 5 bases, with 19 bases left in between. Germline V gives CDR1 SGHNT, CDR2 YYREEE (reference sequence). This CDR3 contains 17 residues.

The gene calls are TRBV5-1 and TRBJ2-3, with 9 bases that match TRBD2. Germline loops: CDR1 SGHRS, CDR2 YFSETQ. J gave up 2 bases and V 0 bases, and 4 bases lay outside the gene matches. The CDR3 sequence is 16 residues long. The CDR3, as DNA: TGCGCCAGCAGCTTGGGACTAGCGGAGAACACAGATACGCAGTATTTT. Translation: CASSLGLAENTDTQYF.